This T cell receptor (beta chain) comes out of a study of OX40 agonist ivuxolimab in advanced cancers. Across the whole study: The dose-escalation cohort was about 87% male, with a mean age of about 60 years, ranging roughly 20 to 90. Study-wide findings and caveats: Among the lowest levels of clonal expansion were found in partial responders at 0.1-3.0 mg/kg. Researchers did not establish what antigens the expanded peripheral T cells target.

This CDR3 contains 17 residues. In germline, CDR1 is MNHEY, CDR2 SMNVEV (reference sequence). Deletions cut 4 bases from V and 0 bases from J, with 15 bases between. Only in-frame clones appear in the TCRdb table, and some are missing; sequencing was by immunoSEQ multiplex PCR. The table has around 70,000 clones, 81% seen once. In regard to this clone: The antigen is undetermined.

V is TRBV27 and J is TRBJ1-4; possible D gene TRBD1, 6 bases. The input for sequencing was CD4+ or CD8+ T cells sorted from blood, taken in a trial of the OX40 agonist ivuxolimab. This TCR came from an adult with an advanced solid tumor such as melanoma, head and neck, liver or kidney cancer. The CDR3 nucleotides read TGTGCCAGCAGTTCCACAGGGACTATTGCAACTAATGAAAAACTGTTTTTT. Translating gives CASSSTGTIATNEKLFF.